The next 5 T cell receptor beta chains were all read from a single sample in a study of T cells in Graves' hyperthyroidism and ophthalmopathy. Amplified regions were TCR beta CDR3 sequences from RNA transcripts. HTBI primers were used for first-round RT-PCR of the TCR CDR3. Each CDR3 protein gets one entry after TCRdb re-called the multiplex PCR reads with MiXCR. The data hold roughly 400,000 distinct CDR3 sequences, with over 13% observed a single time. Sequencing was carried out using blood. The receptors were gathered from a man over 45 with Graves' ophthalmopathy.

The J gene is TRBJ1-2, the V gene TRBV19; TRBD1 aligns across 7 bases. Germline CDR1 is LNHDA and CDR2 is SQIVND (reference sequence). This CDR3 region has 15 residues. Trimming at V came to 6 bases and at J to 7 bases, leaving 14 bases not matched to a gene. The DNA of the CDR3 is TGTGCCAGTAGGACTCAGGGACAGAAGGGATCTGGCTACACCTTC. This sequence encodes CASRTQGQKGSGYTF.

This clonotype appeared many times. V usage is TRBV6-1 and J usage is TRBJ2-6; 7 positions match TRBD1. Unmatched junction bases numbered 9, after V lost 10 bases and J lost 0 bases. This CDR3 spans 16 amino acids. From germline, CDR1 is MNHNS and CDR2 SASEGT. CDR3 bases: TGTGCCACCCAGACAGGGTCATCCTCTGGGGCCAACGTCCTGACTTTC. It yields the protein CATQTGSSSGANVLTF.

This clonotype turned up a few times. The DNA of the CDR3 is TGTGCCAGCAGTTTAGCGGCTGGGTCTAACTATGGCTACACCTTC. Translated: CASSLAAGSNYGYTF. This sequence joins TRBV12-3 or TRBV12-4 and TRBJ1-2, with no clear D. The CDR3 totals 15 residues. V shed 0 bases and J shed 0 bases, with 8 bases lying between them.

Ten or more counts support this clonotype. The chain joins TRBV27 to TRBJ1-5; TRBD1 matches at 7 bases. V was clipped by 5 bases and J by 5 bases; unmatched bases: 9. The CDR3 covers 15 residues. Germline V gives CDR1 MNHEY, CDR2 SMNVEV (reference sequence). CDR3 DNA: TGTGCCAGCAGTACTCGACAGGGCTCCCATCAGCCCCAGCATTTT. Protein: CASSTRQGSHQPQHF.

There are many counts of this clonotype. The chain has TRBV7-9 and TRBJ2-1; D unclear. The V end was cut by 3 bases, the J end by 13 bases, with 13 bases between. The CDR3 is made up of 12 amino acids. Germline V CDR1 and CDR2: SEHNR, FQNEAQ (reference sequence). The CDR3 spells CASSFTTPPQFF. CDR3 in DNA: TGTGCCAGCAGCTTCACGACGCCCCCACAGTTCTTC.